What follows is one T cell receptor beta chain and its context. TCRdb's copy holds only in-frame clones and misses some; the assay was immunoSEQ multiplex PCR. The table includes 130,000 or so clones, 90% detected once. This specimen belongs to a study of control samples from healthy donors and cancer patients. This CDR3 is built from 16 residues. Trimming left V 0 bases short and J 5 bases short, with 17 bases between. Germline V lookup: CDR1 ENHRY, CDR2 SYGVKD. The TCR comes from a man between 40 and 49 years old in good health. The source material was blood. The rearrangement uses TRBV10-3 and TRBJ2-7, with D tentatively TRBD1 or TRBD2 (5 bases each). CDR3 DNA: TGTGCCATCAGTGAGTCGGGGCCACCCGAGGGCCACGAGCAGTACTTC. Translation gives CAISESGPPEGHEQYF.